This TCR beta chain emerged from a study of Graves' ophthalmopathy and Graves' hyperthyroidism. As the template, RNA transcripts were used to amplify TCR beta CDR3 regions. After a first-round RT-PCR with HTBI primers, a second-round multiplex PCR was run. TCRdb used MiXCR to reprocess the multiplex PCR reads, holding one entry per CDR3 protein. Of about 1.2 million distinct CDR3 sequences listed, approximately 35% were seen once; the top ten hold 11%. Trimming took 5 bases from V and 5 from J, leaving 14 bases between them. Germline values: CDR1 SGHNT, CDR2 YYREEE (reference sequence). CDR3 size: 13 residues.

The chain uses TRBV5-4 and TRBJ2-7; D is undetermined. The sequenced sample consisted of peripheral blood or thyroid tissue (not recorded which). The source is an adult man with Graves' hyperthyroidism. The CDR3 DNA reads as TGTGCCAGCAGGCCCGCCAACCAGGACGAGCAGTACTTC. Protein product: CASRPANQDEQYF.